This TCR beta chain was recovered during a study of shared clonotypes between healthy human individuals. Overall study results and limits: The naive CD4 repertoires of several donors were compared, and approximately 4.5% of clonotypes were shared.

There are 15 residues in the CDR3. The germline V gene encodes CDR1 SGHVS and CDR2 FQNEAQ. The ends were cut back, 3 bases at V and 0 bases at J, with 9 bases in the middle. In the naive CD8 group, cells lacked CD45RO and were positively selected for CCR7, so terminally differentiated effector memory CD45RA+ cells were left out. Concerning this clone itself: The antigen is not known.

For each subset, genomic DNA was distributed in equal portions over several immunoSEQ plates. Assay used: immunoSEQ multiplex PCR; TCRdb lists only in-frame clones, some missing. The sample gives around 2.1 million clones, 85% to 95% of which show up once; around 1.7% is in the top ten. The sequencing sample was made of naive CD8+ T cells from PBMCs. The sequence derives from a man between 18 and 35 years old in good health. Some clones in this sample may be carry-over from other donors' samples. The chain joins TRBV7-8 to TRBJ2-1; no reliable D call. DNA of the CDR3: TGTGCCAGCAGCTTTATTCCCAGCTCCTACAATGAGCAGTTCTTC. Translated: CASSFIPSSYNEQFF.